The clone carrying this TCR beta chain was picked up one time. Clones were read by immunoSEQ multiplex PCR, and TCRdb kept only the in-frame ones, dropping some. The sample gives a few hundred thousand clones, 80% to 85% of which show up once; roughly 3.1% is in the top ten. Participants were placed into cohorts based on the clinical history they reported. These data are taken from a study of blood T cell repertoires in COVID-19. The CDR3 totals 13 residues. The trim removed 4 bases at V and 6 bases at J, leaving 4 bases unmatched. Looked up from germline, CDR1 is SGHTA and CDR2 is FQGNSA. Sequencing input: PBMCs or T cells enriched from blood (not recorded which). The rearrangement uses TRBV7-2 and TRBJ1-2; 8 bases map to TRBD1. The clonotype comes from a middle-aged man who had recovered from COVID-19. Here the CDR3 DNA reads TGTGCCAGCAGCTACGGACAGGGAAATGGCTACACCTTC. It is translated as CASSYGQGNGYTF.